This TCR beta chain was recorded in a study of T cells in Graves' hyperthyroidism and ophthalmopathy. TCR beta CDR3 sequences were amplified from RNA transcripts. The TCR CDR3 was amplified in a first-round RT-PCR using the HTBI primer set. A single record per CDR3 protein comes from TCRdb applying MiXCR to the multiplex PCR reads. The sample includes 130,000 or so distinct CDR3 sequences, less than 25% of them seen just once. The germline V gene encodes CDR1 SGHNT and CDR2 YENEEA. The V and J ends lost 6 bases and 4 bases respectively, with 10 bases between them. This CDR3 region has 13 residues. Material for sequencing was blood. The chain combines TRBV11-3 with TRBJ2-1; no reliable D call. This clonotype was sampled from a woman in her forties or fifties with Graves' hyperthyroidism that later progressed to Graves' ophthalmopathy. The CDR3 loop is CASRGWAYNEQFF. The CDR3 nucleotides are TGTGCCAGCAGGGGTTGGGCGTACAATGAGCAGTTCTTC.